The clone carrying this TCR beta chain was found once. Its target is not known. This was the immunoSEQ version 4 assay in survey mode. Repertoires were generated with immunoSEQ multiplex PCR, while TCRdb's copy carries only in-frame clones and drops some. The repertoire holds just under 20,000 clones, with around three quarters as singletons. Cells were stimulated with CMV-infected fibroblast lysates at 10 ug/mL. Responding CD4+ T cells were sorted by upregulation of both CD40 ligand and CD69. The entry originates in a study of persistence of HIV-infected CD4 T cells. Study details: Blood samples, up to about 180 mL, came from multiple time points, except two leukapheresis donors sampled once.

Whole-study results and caveats: Within sorted populations, more oligoclonal TCRs accompanied more oligoclonal proviruses. TCRbeta richness was lower in CMV- and Gag-responding cells than in anti-CD3/anti-CD28-responding cells.

The TCR comes from an adult man with HIV who was CMV-seropositive. This sample comprised CD4+ T cells sorted from PBMCs after roughly 20-hour stimulation, obtained from a patient who received antiretroviral therapy.

CDR3 sequence: CASSPAGASYGYTF. CDR3 bases: TGCGCCAGCAGCCCGGCAGGGGCGAGTTATGGCTACACCTTC. The V and J genes are TRBV5-1 and TRBJ1-2, with D possibly TRBD1 on 6 matching bases. Germline V gives CDR1 SGHRS, CDR2 YFSETQ. The germline V and J ends were trimmed by 4 bases and 5 bases, with 15 bases remaining between them. This CDR3 has 14 residues.